This is a list of T cell receptor beta chains from one sample in a study of shared clonotypes between healthy human individuals. Sequenced by immunoSEQ multiplex PCR; TCRdb stores in-frame clones only, minus some. This table has approximately 1.4 million clones, about 98% appearing once. Sequenced sample: naive CD4+ T cells sorted from blood. The receptors were gathered from a man between 25 and 39 years old in good health. The CDR3 runs from the conserved cysteine through the conserved F or W. D genes are given only for firm matches. Only some rows state a clone size, as once, few, many or a class for expanded clones.

abundance: .; v_gene: TRBV15; j_gene: TRBJ2-1; d_gene: TRBD2; CDR3nt: TGTGCCACCAGCAGAGCAAGCGGGAGCTCCTACAATGAGCAGTTCTTC; CDR3aa: CATSRASGSSYNEQFF
abundance: .; v_gene: TRBV5-1; j_gene: TRBJ2-1; d_gene: TRBD1; CDR3nt: TGCGCCAGCAGCACAGGGGACAGGGATAATGAGCAGTTCTTC; CDR3aa: CASSTGDRDNEQFF
abundance: .; v_gene: TRBV29-1; j_gene: TRBJ2-1; d_gene: .; CDR3nt: TGCAGCGTTGTTGTGACGGTCTCCTACAATGAGCAGTTCTTC; CDR3aa: CSVVVTVSYNEQFF
abundance: .; v_gene: TRBV6-1; j_gene: TRBJ2-7; d_gene: .; CDR3nt: TGTGCCAGCACCCTATCGCAGGGCTACGAGCAGTACTTC; CDR3aa: CASTLSQGYEQYF
abundance: .; v_gene: TRBV2; j_gene: TRBJ2-1; d_gene: .; CDR3nt: TGTGCCAGCAGTCCGCGGGACAACTCCTACAATGAGCAGTTCTTC; CDR3aa: CASSPRDNSYNEQFF
abundance: .; v_gene: TRBV7-8; j_gene: TRBJ2-7; d_gene: TRBD2; CDR3nt: TGTGCCAGCAGTTGGGGACTAGTCTACGAGCAGTACTTC; CDR3aa: CASSWGLVYEQYF
abundance: .; v_gene: TRBV10-1; j_gene: TRBJ2-2; d_gene: .; CDR3nt: TGCGCCAGCAGTGAATTGGGGGGGAACACCGGGGAGCTGTTTTTT; CDR3aa: CASSELGGNTGELFF
abundance: .; v_gene: TRBV11-3; j_gene: TRBJ2-7; d_gene: TRBD1; CDR3nt: TGTGCCAGCAGCTCCGGGACAGGGTACGAGCAGTACTTC; CDR3aa: CASSSGTGYEQYF
abundance: .; v_gene: TRBV2; j_gene: TRBJ2-5; d_gene: TRBD2; CDR3nt: TGTGCCACCGGGACTAGCGAGGAGACCCAGTACTTC; CDR3aa: CATGTSEETQYF
abundance: .; v_gene: TRBV15; j_gene: TRBJ2-5; d_gene: .; CDR3nt: TGTGCCACCAGCAGAGACGGAGAGACCCAGTACTTC; CDR3aa: CATSRDGETQYF
abundance: .; v_gene: TRBV7-2; j_gene: TRBJ1-1; d_gene: .; CDR3nt: TGTGCCAGCAGCTCGACCCGACGGGGGCGCAGGAACACTGAAGCTTTCTTT; CDR3aa: CASSSTRRGRRNTEAFF
abundance: .; v_gene: TRBV5-5; j_gene: TRBJ2-3; d_gene: .; CDR3nt: TGTGCCAGCAGCTTGTCTTTGGTAGATACGCAGTATTTT; CDR3aa: CASSLSLVDTQYF
abundance: .; v_gene: TRBV18; j_gene: TRBJ1-2; d_gene: .; CDR3nt: TGTGCCAGCTCACTTTCTGCAGGACAAGGCTACACCTTC; CDR3aa: CASSLSAGQGYTF
abundance: .; v_gene: TRBV28; j_gene: TRBJ2-2; d_gene: .; CDR3nt: TGTGCCAGCAGCCATGTCCCGAACACCGGGGAGCTGTTTTTT; CDR3aa: CASSHVPNTGELFF
abundance: .; v_gene: TRBV5-1; j_gene: TRBJ2-3; d_gene: .; CDR3nt: TGCGCCAGCAGATTGCCTAGCACAGATACGCAGTATTTT; CDR3aa: CASRLPSTDTQYF
abundance: .; v_gene: TRBV28; j_gene: TRBJ1-1; d_gene: TRBD1; CDR3nt: TGTGCCAGCAGTTTAGGGGACAGGGCCACTGAAGCTTTCTTT; CDR3aa: CASSLGDRATEAFF
abundance: .; v_gene: TRBV5-6; j_gene: TRBJ1-1; d_gene: .; CDR3nt: TGTGCCAGCAGCTTGGTGTCCAGGGCAACTGAAGCTTTCTTT; CDR3aa: CASSLVSRATEAFF
abundance: .; v_gene: TRBV18; j_gene: TRBJ2-1; d_gene: .; CDR3nt: TGTGCCAGCTCACCGATGGTTGGCTCCTACAATGAGCAGTTCTTC; CDR3aa: CASSPMVGSYNEQFF
abundance: once; v_gene: TRBV4-2; j_gene: TRBJ1-1; d_gene: .; CDR3nt: TGTGCCAGCAGCCAAGCAAGGTTCTCGACCATGAACACTGAAGCTTTCTTT; CDR3aa: CASSQARFSTMNTEAFF
abundance: once; v_gene: TRBV14; j_gene: TRBJ2-7; d_gene: TRBD2; CDR3nt: TGTGCCAGCAGCCAAGCGACTAGCGGGACTCGGGGGTTGGACGAGCAGTACTTC; CDR3aa: CASSQATSGTRGLDEQYF
abundance: .; v_gene: TRBV28; j_gene: TRBJ1-2; d_gene: TRBD1; CDR3nt: TGTGCCAGCAGTTACCCAGCAGGGGGCAGGTTGTTTGGCTACACCTTC; CDR3aa: CASSYPAGGRLFGYTF
abundance: .; v_gene: TRBV11-2; j_gene: TRBJ1-5; d_gene: .; CDR3nt: TGTGCCAGCAGCTCTTCGACCCTCAATCAGCCCCAGCATTTT; CDR3aa: CASSSSTLNQPQHF
abundance: .; v_gene: TRBV14; j_gene: TRBJ2-1; d_gene: .; CDR3nt: TGTGCCAGCAGCCCCCAGTTAAACCTACGGGGGGAGCAGTTCTTC; CDR3aa: CASSPQLNLRGEQFF
abundance: .; v_gene: TRBV15; j_gene: TRBJ2-7; d_gene: TRBD1; CDR3nt: TGTGCCACCAGCAGAGGACCGGGACAGGGGTCCTACGAGCAGTACTTC; CDR3aa: CATSRGPGQGSYEQYF
abundance: .; v_gene: TRBV28; j_gene: TRBJ1-5; d_gene: .; CDR3nt: TGTGCCTGTACAACCGTTGGTCAGCCCCAGCATTTT; CDR3aa: CACTTVGQPQHF
abundance: .; v_gene: TRBV6-5; j_gene: TRBJ1-2; d_gene: .; CDR3nt: TGTGCCAGCAAAATCGACAGAACTAACTATGGCTACACCTTC; CDR3aa: CASKIDRTNYGYTF
abundance: .; v_gene: TRBV7-2; j_gene: TRBJ2-7; d_gene: .; CDR3nt: TGTGCCAGCACCTTCGATCGGTGGTCCTACGAGCAGTACTTC; CDR3aa: CASTFDRWSYEQYF
abundance: .; v_gene: TRBV5-5; j_gene: TRBJ1-1; d_gene: .; CDR3nt: TGTGCCAGCAGCTTGGGGGCCCTCTCTGAAGCTTTCTTT; CDR3aa: CASSLGALSEAFF
abundance: .; v_gene: TRBV5-6; j_gene: TRBJ2-7; d_gene: .; CDR3nt: TGTGCCAGCAGCACAGGGACCCGCTACGAGCAGTACTTC; CDR3aa: CASSTGTRYEQYF
abundance: .; v_gene: TRBV5-1; j_gene: TRBJ1-3; d_gene: .; CDR3nt: TGCGCCAGCAGCGAGGGGAACTCTGGAAACACCATATATTTT; CDR3aa: CASSEGNSGNTIYF